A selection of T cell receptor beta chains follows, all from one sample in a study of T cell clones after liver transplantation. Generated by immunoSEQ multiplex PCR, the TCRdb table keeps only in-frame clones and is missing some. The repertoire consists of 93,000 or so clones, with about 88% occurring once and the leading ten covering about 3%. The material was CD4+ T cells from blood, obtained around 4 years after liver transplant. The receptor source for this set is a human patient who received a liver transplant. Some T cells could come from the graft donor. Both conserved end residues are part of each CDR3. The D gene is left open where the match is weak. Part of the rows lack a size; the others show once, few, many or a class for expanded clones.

CASSQMTSSYNEQFF TGCGCCAGCAGCCAGATGACTAGCTCCTACAATGAGCAGTTCTTC TRBV5-1 - TRBJ2-1 -
CASSFVMTRNVKNIQYF TGTGCCAGCAGCTTCGTAATGACTAGAAATGTCAAAAACATTCAGTACTTC TRBV7-2 - TRBJ2-4 -
CASLPGPSSYNEQFF TGTGCCAGTCTACCGGGGCCCAGCTCCTACAATGAGCAGTTCTTC TRBV19 - TRBJ2-1 -
CASSLAGNTEAFF TGTGCCAGCAGCTTAGCGGGGAACACTGAAGCTTTCTTT TRBV11-1 - TRBJ1-1 -
CASILQYSPGNEQFF TGTGCCAGCATTCTCCAATACTCGCCAGGTAATGAGCAGTTCTTC TRBV11-2 - TRBJ2-1 -
CAWKKDSRTRTDTQYF TGTGCCTGGAAAAAGGACAGCAGGACACGCACAGATACGCAGTATTTT TRBV30 - TRBJ2-3 -
CASSQGLLSSYEQYF TGTGCCAGCAGCCAAGGACTGTTGAGCTCCTACGAGCAGTACTTC TRBV14 - TRBJ2-7 -
CASSIEASGGAEQFF TGTGCCAGTAGTATAGAGGCTAGCGGGGGTGCTGAGCAGTTCTTC TRBV19 - TRBJ2-1 TRBD2
CASTAGTGNVEDTQYF TGTGCCAGTACCGCCGGGACAGGGAACGTGGAAGATACGCAGTATTTT TRBV19 - TRBJ2-3 TRBD1
CASSPSSSSYNEQFF TGTGCCAGCTCACCTTCTAGCAGCTCCTACAATGAGCAGTTCTTC TRBV18 few TRBJ2-1 -
CASSFLTSGASEQYF TGTGCCAGTAGTTTCCTGACTAGCGGGGCCTCCGAGCAGTACTTC TRBV19 - TRBJ2-7 TRBD2
CASSFQGRSYTF TGTGCCAGCAGCTTTCAAGGGAGAAGCTACACCTTC TRBV5-8 - TRBJ1-2 -
CASSLSSGGGQTQYF TGTGCCAGCAGCTTAAGTAGCGGGGGAGGCCAGACCCAGTACTTC TRBV7-2 - TRBJ2-5 TRBD2
CASSHGGAPNTEAFF TGTGCCAGCAGCCACGGGGGGGCGCCGAACACTGAAGCTTTCTTT TRBV11-2 - TRBJ1-1 -
CASSQGAGNTEAFF TGTGCCAGCAGCCAGGGAGCAGGGAACACTGAAGCTTTCTTT TRBV5-8 - TRBJ1-1 -
CASSLYRRSQYEQFF TGTGCCAGCAGCTTGTACAGGAGGTCTCAATACGAGCAGTTCTTC TRBV7-3 few TRBJ2-1 -
CASSGQKYTEAFF TGTGCCAGCAGTGGACAGAAGTACACTGAAGCTTTCTTT TRBV2 - TRBJ1-1 -
CASSRADQGSEEQYF TGTGCCAGCAGCCGGGCCGACCAGGGCTCGGAGGAGCAGTACTTC TRBV7-2 - TRBJ2-7 -
CASSIGQGVSNTEAFF TGTGCCAGTAGTATTGGACAGGGGGTCTCGAACACTGAAGCTTTCTTT TRBV19 - TRBJ1-1 TRBD1
CASSRDPPGQGTQPQHF TGTGCCAGCTCACGCGACCCGCCGGGACAGGGTACCCAGCCCCAGCATTTT TRBV18 - TRBJ1-5 TRBD1
CSAPDREAFF TGCAGTGCCCCTGACCGTGAAGCTTTCTTT TRBV20-1 once TRBJ1-1 -
CASSPGGRGYNEQFF TGTGCCAGCAGTCCCGGTGGCAGGGGATACAATGAGCAGTTCTTC TRBV7-3 - TRBJ2-1 -
CATSSRIRPPYEQYF TGTGCCACCAGCAGTCGAATTAGGCCCCCCTACGAGCAGTACTTC TRBV15 - TRBJ2-7 -
CACTPRVGEKLFF TGTGCCTGCACGCCCAGGGTCGGCGAAAAACTGTTTTTT TRBV30 - TRBJ1-4 -
CASEGRAELFF TGTGCCAGCGAAGGCAGGGCGGAGCTGTTTTTT TRBV28 few TRBJ2-2 -
CASSFERGNNNEQFF TGTGCCAGCAGCTTCGAGCGGGGGAACAACAATGAGCAGTTCTTC TRBV7-6 - TRBJ2-1 TRBD2
CASSSRPGHEQYF TGTGCCAGCAGCTCACGCCCCGGCCACGAGCAGTACTTC TRBV11-1 - TRBJ2-7 -
CASYPLDSKNATNEKLFF TGTGCCAGCTATCCCCTGGACAGTAAGAATGCAACTAATGAAAAACTGTTTTTT TRBV27 - TRBJ1-4 -
CASSLEGQSHNEQFF TGCGCCAGCAGCTTGGAAGGACAATCTCACAATGAGCAGTTCTTC TRBV5-1 few TRBJ2-1 -